This T cell receptor beta chain was recorded in a study of T cell repertoires in cytomegalovirus infection. Study-wide background: Selected CMV epitopes included recently identified HLA-C-restricted ones as well as well-studied HLA-B-restricted ones. CMV infection together with matching HLA type was indicated by public TCR beta signatures.

This clonotype was recorded a few times. Its antigen is undetermined. MiXCR, applied by TCRdb to the reads, yields one record per CDR3 protein. The sample holds roughly 700,000 distinct CDR3 sequences, 33% seen once. Broader study findings: In two of eight donors, the top clonotype was HLA-C-restricted CMV-specific. Summed frequency of public TCR beta families distinguished CMV carriers with the relevant HLA.

The V segment lost 0 bases and the J segment 7 bases; nucleotides outside the gene matches: 10. This CDR3 is 17 amino acids long. The germline gives CDR1 SGHTA, CDR2 FQGNSA. The chain recombines TRBV7-2 with TRBJ2-1; 9 nucleotides match TRBD2. This TCR derives from a human donor in good health (CMV status not recorded). Some clones in this sample may be carry-over from other donors' samples. The sequencing here drew on cultured PBMCs, taken from culture after CMV antigen stimulation. CDR3 sequence: CASSLARWSGRSNEQFF. The CDR3 nucleotides read TGTGCCAGCAGCTTAGCGCGTTGGAGCGGGAGGTCTAATGAGCAGTTCTTC.